The 23 T cell receptor beta chains reported below all come from one sample, sequenced in a study of cytomegalovirus exposure and HLA in healthy donors (dated by TCRdb to 2016 to 2017). The library was made by the immunoSEQ multiplex PCR assay. A mixture of 60 forward primers for TCR Vbeta segments and 13 reverse primers for TCR Jbeta segments was used in the multiplex PCR. What TCRdb holds here is the immuneACCESS table cut down to in-frame rearrangements. Part of the clones is not present; checked against another copy, under half of the missing clones reflect an unresolved V gene, and the others are unexplained. The sample includes 200,000 to 250,000 clones, with around 80% observed a single time. Over 0.55% of the sample lies in the top ten. Specimen: PBMCs. The receptors stem from a man aged 18 to 29 in good health and CMV-seronegative.

This clone was counted a few times. The rearrangement links TRBV6-1 to TRBJ2-1; unclear D gene. Trimming removed 3 bases from V and 0 bases from J, with 15 bases in between. Germline V lookup: CDR1 MNHNS, CDR2 SASEGT. The CDR3 totals 17 residues. As DNA, the CDR3 is TGTGCCAGCAGTGAGCCGGTTTATTCTAGCTCCTACAATGAGCAGTTCTTC. It yields the protein CASSEPVYSSSYNEQFF.

V gene TRBV12-2 combines with J gene TRBJ2-3; TRBD2 is the table's D call, not checked against the DNA. TRBV12-2 is tagged as a pseudogene. This CDR3 contains 15 residues. The CDR3 is CASRRSGSPTDTQYF. The DNA for the CDR3 is TGTGCAAGTCGCCGTAGCGGGAGCCCTACAGATACGCAGTATTTT.

The CDR3 sequence is CASSPGGYEQYF. CDR3 DNA sequence: TGTGCCAGCAGCCCGGGGGGCTACGAGCAGTACTTC. V is TRBV7-2 and J is TRBJ2-7, with 7 bases lining up with TRBD2. J lost 3 bases, V lost 5 bases, and 1 base had no gene match. This CDR3 contains 12 residues. Per germline, CDR1 SGHTA and CDR2 FQGNSA. The full variable domain, rest sourced from reference TRBV7-2 and TRBJ2-7, is GAGVSQSPSNKVTEKGKDVELRCDPISGHTALYWYRQSLGQGLEFLIYFQGNSAPDKSGLPSDRFSAERTGGSVSTLTIQRTQQEDSAVYLCASSPGGYEQYFGPGTRLTVT.

This chain links TRBV27 with TRBJ1-2; 7 nucleotides line up with TRBD1. Germline V lookup: CDR1 MNHEY, CDR2 SMNVEV (reference sequence). Trimming removed 6 bases from V and 6 bases from J; junction bases left unmatched: 7. CDR3 length: 13 amino acids. The CDR3 region has the DNA TGTGCCAGCAGGTTGACAGGGTGGGATGGCTACACCTTC. Translating gives CASRLTGWDGYTF.

This clone was counted between two and nine times. The CDR3: CASSSRHLWDYGYTF. As DNA, the CDR3 is TGTGCCAGCAGCTCCAGACACCTTTGGGACTATGGCTACACCTTC. This rearrangement joins TRBV7-9 to TRBJ1-2; D is ambiguous. The germline V gene encodes CDR1 SEHNR and CDR2 FQNEAQ (reference sequence). Trimming stripped 4 bases from V and 3 bases from J, with 15 bases between. CDR3 length equals 15 residues.

The table lists this clone with a few counts. Other DNA sequences in this sample translate to the same CDR3. This chain joins TRBV7-9 and TRBJ1-1; D remains unclear. Trimming stripped 1 base from V and 4 bases from J, with 7 bases between. This CDR3 is 13 amino acids long. The germline V gene has CDR1 SEHNR and CDR2 FQNEAQ (reference sequence). CDR3 in amino acids: CASSLGGGTEAFF. CDR3 DNA sequence: TGTGCCAGCAGCTTAGGGGGAGGCACTGAAGCTTTCTTT.

In DNA form, the CDR3 reads TGTGCCAGCAGTGATCAGTTGGGACAGGGGGTTATGAACACTGAAGCTTTCTTT. Translating it yields CASSDQLGQGVMNTEAFF. This sequence joins TRBV2 and TRBJ1-1; 11 bases are shared with TRBD1. This CDR3 has 18 amino acids. Germline V gives CDR1 SNHLY, CDR2 FYNNEI. The ends lost 3 bases at V and 0 bases at J; junction bases unmatched: 9.

V and J are TRBV5-1 and TRBJ1-2; weak D call: TRBD1 (5 bases). Germline-derived CDR1 and CDR2 are SGHRS and YFSETQ. This CDR3 is 13 amino acids long. V was shortened by 2 bases and J by 8 bases, with 13 bases between the two germline ends. CDR3 sequence: CASSFGGSSGYTF. CDR3 DNA sequence: TGCGCCAGCAGCTTTGGGGGGAGCTCAGGCTACACCTTC.

V usage is TRBV27 and J usage is TRBJ2-7, with D possibly TRBD2 on 6 matching bases. V gave up 6 bases and J gave up 1 base, with 10 bases separating them. The germline gives CDR1 MNHEY, CDR2 SMNVEV (reference sequence). This CDR3 spans 13 amino acids. The DNA of the CDR3 is TGTGCCAGCAGGCGGGGTCCTTCCTACGAGCAGTACTTC. Translated: CASRRGPSYEQYF.

The rearrangement links TRBV7-6 to TRBJ2-5; no definite D call. The end of the DNA aligns better with TRBJ2-7, so the J call may be wrong. Germline loops: CDR1 SGHVS, CDR2 FNYEAQ. The length of the CDR3 is 13 residues. The CDR3 coding sequence is TGTGCCAGCAGCGGCGCAGGCTCCTACGAGCAGTACTTC. Its protein product is CASSGAGSYEQYF.

The rearrangement joins TRBV7-3 to TRBJ2-7; 10 nucleotides align to TRBD2. The CDR3 spans 16 residues. J lost 3 bases, V lost 4 bases, and 9 bases had no gene match. Germline V gene sequence: CDR1 SGHTA, CDR2 FQGTGA. CDR3 DNA sequence: TGTGCCAGCAGCTCCATCCTAGCGGGAGATCTCTACGAGCAGTACTTC. Protein sequence: CASSSILAGDLYEQYF.

Turning to this clone: The sample holds other DNA sequences that translate to the same CDR3. The J gene is TRBJ2-7, the V gene TRBV5-1, with D possibly being TRBD2 (6 bases). Per germline, CDR1 SGHRS and CDR2 YFSETQ. The CDR3 totals 15 residues. V was cut by 0 bases and J by 0 bases, with 10 bases left in between. DNA of the CDR3: TGCGCCAGCAGCTTGGCCGCGGGGAGCTCCTACGAGCAGTACTTC. Its translation: CASSLAAGSSYEQYF.

The chain uses TRBV6-5 and TRBJ1-1; no reliable D call. The CDR3 is made up of 13 amino acids. The V end was cut by 4 bases, the J end by 11 bases, with 17 bases between. Germline values: CDR1 MNHEY, CDR2 SVGAGI. The CDR3 nucleotides are TGTGCCAGCAGTTTGCCCGGGAACCCCAGGGCTTTCTTT. Protein: CASSLPGNPRAFF.

For the CDR3, the DNA is TGTGCCCTGCGGGGGGAGGACAATGAGCAGTTCTTC. Encoded protein: CALRGEDNEQFF. This chain joins TRBV6-6 and TRBJ2-1; 8 nucleotides align to TRBD2. Germline values: CDR1 MNHNY, CDR2 SVGAGI (reference sequence). J lost 5 bases, V lost 11 bases, and 5 bases had no gene match. The CDR3 is 12 amino acids.

The chain employs TRBV21-1 and TRBJ2-5; TRBD1, as called in the table, went unchecked against the DNA. TRBV21-1 is given as a pseudogene. The CDR3 has 15 residues. As DNA, the CDR3 is TGTGCCAGCAGCAAAGGTCGGACAGGGCAAGAGACCCAGTACTTC. Translation: CASSKGRTGQETQYF.

This clone has just a few counts. The chain employs TRBV5-1 and TRBJ2-1; TRBD2 aligns across 12 bases. The germline gives CDR1 SGHRS, CDR2 YFSETQ. With 4 bases clipped from V and 3 bases from J, the junction kept 5 bases outside the gene matches. This CDR3 contains 16 residues. In nucleotides, the CDR3 is TGCGCCAGCAGCCCGGGACTAGCGGGTTACTACAATGAGCAGTTCTTC. Translation gives CASSPGLAGYYNEQFF.

The chain employs TRBV7-9 and TRBJ1-2; D not certain. The germline CDR1 and CDR2 sequences are SEHNR and FQNEAQ (reference sequence). CDR3 length equals 12 residues. Trimming shortened V by 5 bases and J by 7 bases, and 11 bases separated the two germline ends. The CDR3 loop reads CASSRTELGYTF. Here the CDR3 DNA reads TGTGCCAGCAGCCGGACTGAACTTGGCTACACCTTC.

V usage is TRBV13 and J usage is TRBJ2-1; 10 bases fit TRBD2. Germline loops: CDR1 PRHDT, CDR2 FYEKMQ (reference sequence). The J segment lost 3 bases and the V segment lost 4 bases, leaving 6 bases of the junction unmatched. The CDR3 is 16 residues long. The CDR3 loop is CASSSQLAGNYNEQFF. CDR3 DNA sequence: TGTGCCAGCAGCTCCCAACTAGCGGGGAACTACAATGAGCAGTTCTTC.

The table lists this clone with a few counts. The CDR3 nucleotides read TGTGCCAGCAGTGCGAGGACTTCCGGGAATGAAAAACTGTTTTTT. It encodes CASSARTSGNEKLFF. The chain has TRBV28 and TRBJ1-4; no reliable D call. The CDR3 has 15 amino acids. CDR1 and CDR2 (germline): MDHEN, SYDVKM. V lost 5 bases and J lost 5, with 15 bases in between. Using reference TRBV28 and TRBJ1-4 for the parts outside the CDR3, the full variable domain is DVKVTQSSRYLVKRTGEKVFLECVQDMDHENMFWYRQDPGLGLRLIYFSYDVKMKEKGDIPEGYSVSREKKERFSLILESASTNQTSMYLCASSARTSGNEKLFFGSGTQLSVL.

This sequence joins TRBV2 and TRBJ1-1; D is possibly TRBD1 (5 bases). CDR3 length: 10 amino acids. Germline assignment: CDR1 SNHLY and CDR2 FYNNEI. Trimming took 6 bases from V and 10 from J, leaving 9 bases between them. CDR3 coding DNA: TGTGCCAGCAGGTCCGGGGGAGCTTTCTTT. Amino acid sequence: CASRSGGAFF.

CDR3 in DNA: TGTGCCAGCTCGTCGACAGCCGGAGGCAATCAGCCCCAGCATTTT. Protein product: CASSSTAGGNQPQHF. V is TRBV18 and J is TRBJ1-5; the D gene is possibly TRBD1 (5 bases). The CDR3 length is 15 residues. The germline CDR1 and CDR2 sequences are KGHSH and LQKENI. Between the trimmed V and J ends, which lost 6 bases and 2 bases, there was a span of 14 bases.

The chain recombines TRBV28 with TRBJ2-7; the match to TRBD1 covers 9 bases. The CDR3 consists of 14 residues. Germline V gene sequence: CDR1 MDHEN, CDR2 SYDVKM. The trim removed 6 bases at V and 5 bases at J, leaving 8 bases unmatched. CDR3 DNA: TGTGCCAGCAGCGCGACAGGGGGGGGAGACGAGCAGTACTTC. As protein: CASSATGGGDEQYF. Complete variable domain (other parts from reference TRBV28 and TRBJ2-7): DVKVTQSSRYLVKRTGEKVFLECVQDMDHENMFWYRQDPGLGLRLIYFSYDVKMKEKGDIPEGYSVSREKKERFSLILESASTNQTSMYLCASSATGGGDEQYFGPGTRLTVT.

The V call is TRBV9, the J call TRBJ2-3; 8 nucleotides line up with TRBD2. The ends lost 3 bases at V and 4 bases at J; junction bases unmatched: 7. CDR3 length: 15 residues. The V gene's germline CDR1 is SGDLS and CDR2 YYNGEE. CDR3 region: CASSASGLGADTQYF. The DNA for the CDR3 is TGTGCCAGCAGCGCTAGCGGGCTTGGCGCAGATACGCAGTATTTT.